The 5 T cell receptor beta chains below were found in one sample sequenced in a study of blood T cell repertoires in COVID-19. Assay: immunoSEQ multiplex PCR; the TCRdb copy retains only in-frame clones and omits some. The sample yields tens of thousands of clones, around 86% seen once. Sequenced material: peripheral blood. These receptors all stem from a human donor in a cohort sampled during active COVID-19.

The rearrangement links TRBV10-2 to TRBJ2-5, with 7 bases fitting TRBD2. The germline gives CDR1 WSHSY, CDR2 SAAADI. This CDR3 is 15 amino acids long. V gave up 0 bases and J gave up 4 bases; unmatched junction bases: 5. CDR3 residues: CASSESWTSRETQYF. Written as DNA, the CDR3 is TGCGCCAGCAGTGAGTCGTGGACTAGTCGAGAGACCCAGTACTTC.

A single count supports this clone. The chain employs TRBV27 and TRBJ2-3, with a weak D call TRBD2 (6 bases). This CDR3 is 15 amino acids long. Trimming shortened V by 7 bases and J by 1 base, and 15 bases separated the two germline ends. From germline, CDR1 is MNHEY and CDR2 SMNVEV (reference sequence). CDR3 bases: TGTGCCAGCACCCCCCCCACGGGGGGCACAGATACGCAGTATTTT. Amino acid sequence: CASTPPTGGTDTQYF.

The chain is built from TRBV28 and TRBJ1-5; D remains unclear. The ends were cut back, 2 bases at V and 1 base at J, with 9 bases in the middle. Per the germline V gene, CDR1 is MDHEN and CDR2 is SYDVKM. The CDR3 has 15 amino acids. The CDR3 coding sequence is TGTGCCAGCAGTTTACCCGACAAAAGCAATCAGCCCCAGCATTTT. Translating gives CASSLPDKSNQPQHF.

The chain employs TRBV29-1 and TRBJ2-3, with TRBD2 matching 8 bases. The CDR3 is 17 residues long. Germline trimming cut 1 base from V and 1 base from J; bases unmatched to any gene: 10. Germline CDR1 SQVTM, CDR2 ANQGSEA. CDR3 sequence (DNA): TGCAGCGTTGAAGCCCCGGCTGGTAGCGGGGGCACAGATACGCAGTATTTT. Translation gives CSVEAPAGSGGTDTQYF.

The chain carries TRBV7-2 and TRBJ2-6, with a tentative D call TRBD1 (5 bases). V was clipped by 5 bases and J by 2 bases, with 10 bases between them. The CDR3 covers 15 residues. Germline-derived CDR1 and CDR2 are SGHTA and FQGNSA. CDR3 region: CASSASRAGANVLTF. The CDR3 region has the DNA TGTGCCAGCAGCGCCAGCAGGGCTGGGGCCAACGTCCTGACTTTC.